A selection of T cell receptor beta chains follows, all from one sample in a study of cytomegalovirus exposure and HLA in healthy donors. Profiling relied on immunoSEQ multiplex PCR, and the TCRdb table lists in-frame clones only, not all of them. The table shows about 180,000 clones, with over 65% occurring only once. The specimen was PBMCs. The receptor source for this set is a man between 18 and 29 years old in good health and CMV-seronegative. Each CDR3 is given with its conserved first and last residue. Fields, in order: D gene, V gene, CDR3 length, clone size, J gene, CDR3 DNA, CDR3 protein. A D gene is named only where the DNA matches it firmly. Clone size appears in some rows only: once, few, many, or a class for an expanded clone.

TRBD1	TRBV2	13	-	TRBJ2-7	TGTGCCAGCAGTGGGACAGGGAAGTTAAGACAGTACTTC	CASSGTGKLRQYF
TRBD2	TRBV4-3	19	-	TRBJ2-1	TGCGCCAGCAGCCAAGATCGGGTTCGGGCGGGGGGGACCTACAATGAGCAGTTCTTC	CASSQDRVRAGGTYNEQFF
TRBD1	TRBV7-2	15	-	TRBJ2-5	TGTGCCAGCAGCTTAGGACAGGGGGCCCGGGAGACCCAGTACTTC	CASSLGQGARETQYF
-	TRBV14	16	-	TRBJ1-1	TGTGCCAGCAGCCAAGAATCATTCGACTCGGACAGTGAAGCTTTCTTT	CASSQESFDSDSEAFF
TRBD2	TRBV11-2	15	-	TRBJ2-1	TGTGCCAGCAGCCCCCTAGCGGGGGGGCACAATGAGCAGTTCTTC	CASSPLAGGHNEQFF
TRBD1	TRBV19	16	-	TRBJ1-1	TGTGCCAGTAGAGACTTGTACAGGGGGCAGGGCACTGAAGCTTTCTTT	CASRDLYRGQGTEAFF
-	TRBV2	13	-	TRBJ1-2	TGTGCCAGCAGTGACAGGGCTGGAAATGGCTACACCTTC	CASSDRAGNGYTF
-	TRBV6-4	15	-	TRBJ1-6	TGTGCCAGCATTAGGGACTCACCAGGCAATTCACCCCTCCACTTT	CASIRDSPGNSPLHF
TRBD1	TRBV19	15	-	TRBJ1-5	TGTGCCACCAAAGGGGCAGGGGGGAGCAATCAGCCCCAGCATTTT	CATKGAGGSNQPQHF
-	TRBV5-5	12	-	TRBJ2-1	TGTGCCAGCAGCTTGTGGGGAGACAAGCAGTTCTTC	CASSLWGDKQFF
-	TRBV27	14	-	TRBJ2-5	TGTGCCAGCAGTCCCGACGGGGGTATGGAGACCCAGTACTTC	CASSPDGGMETQYF
-	TRBV6-5	14	-	TRBJ1-5	TGTGCCAGCAGCCCATACAGGGACGGTCAGCCCCAGCATTTT	CASSPYRDGQPQHF
-	TRBV27	15	-	TRBJ2-5	TGTGCCAGCAGTTTGGGTGGACTGCCTCGGGAGACCCAGTACTTC	CASSLGGLPRETQYF
TRBD1	TRBV10-3	13	-	TRBJ1-2	TGTGCCATCAGTGAGGTGGGGACAGGGCTCCTCACCTTC	CAISEVGTGLLTF
-	TRBV4-2	16	-	TRBJ1-1	TGTGCCAGCAGCCAAGTATTTGGGACAAAGGACACTGAAGCTTTCTTT	CASSQVFGTKDTEAFF
-	TRBV7-9	15	-	TRBJ1-6	TGTGCCAGCAACGGAGTCGGGAACAATAATTCACCCCTCCACTTT	CASNGVGNNNSPLHF
-	TRBV5-6	12	-	TRBJ1-5	TGTGCCAGCAGCTTTCATAATCAGCCCCAGCATTTT	CASSFHNQPQHF
-	TRBV11-3	16	-	TRBJ2-2	TGTGCCAGCAGCTTAGGTTTAGTCCTGAACACCGGGGAGCTGTTTTTT	CASSLGLVLNTGELFF
-	TRBV7-9	16	-	TRBJ1-3	TGTGCCAGCAGCTTGGGGACACCGGACTCTGGAAACACCATATATTTT	CASSLGTPDSGNTIYF
TRBD2	TRBV7-9	15	once	TRBJ2-2	TGTGCCAGCAGCTTCGGGCGGGAGGGGACCGGGGAGCTGTTTTTT	CASSFGREGTGELFF
TRBD1	TRBV2	14	-	TRBJ2-7	TGTGCCAGCAGGCCGACAGGGGGAGGCGACGAGCAGTACTTC	CASRPTGGGDEQYF
-	TRBV18	14	-	TRBJ1-1	TGTGCCAGCTCACCAACGAGATCGAGCACTGAAGCTTTCTTT	CASSPTRSSTEAFF
TRBD1	TRBV6-4	16	few	TRBJ2-2	TGTGCCAGCAGTGACTCGGGACAGGGTCCTGCCGGGGAGCTGTTTTTT	CASSDSGQGPAGELFF
-	TRBV4-3	16	few	TRBJ1-3	TGCGCCAGCAGCCACGATACCGATAGCTCTGGAAACACCATATATTTT	CASSHDTDSSGNTIYF
-	TRBV4-3	15	-	TRBJ1-1	TGCGCCAGCAGCCAAAGCGGGCAGCTGAACACTGAAGCTTTCTTT	CASSQSGQLNTEAFF
TRBD2	TRBV2	15	-	TRBJ2-3	TGTGCCAGCAGTGAGGGGGGGTACGGCACAGATACGCAGTATTTT	CASSEGGYGTDTQYF
-	TRBV6-6	15	-	TRBJ1-4	TGTGCCAGCAGTTACGTCCTGGGGGGTAATGAAAAACTGTTTTTT	CASSYVLGGNEKLFF
-	TRBV30	13	few	TRBJ1-5	TGTGCCTGGAGTCGGTCTAGCAATCAGCCCCAGCATTTT	CAWSRSSNQPQHF
TRBD1	TRBV27	13	-	TRBJ1-2	TGTGCCAGCAGCAAACAGGGGGCTGATGGCTACACCTTC	CASSKQGADGYTF
TRBD1	TRBV12-5	20	-	TRBJ1-2	TGTGCTAGTGGTTTGGTCACCGGGTGGGTTAAGGGGACAGGTGGGGCAAGCTACACCTTC	CASGLVTGWVKGTGGASYTF
TRBD1	TRBV5-8	16	-	TRBJ2-3	TGTGCCAGCAGCTTGGCCAGGACAGGGGATACAGATACGCAGTATTTT	CASSLARTGDTDTQYF
TRBD1	TRBV28	17	-	TRBJ1-3	TGTGCCAGCAGTTTACCCCTGACAGGGCTCTCTGGAAACACCATATATTTT	CASSLPLTGLSGNTIYF
TRBD1	TRBV6-1	13	-	TRBJ1-1	TGTGCCAGCAGTCTGGACAGGGGGCTAGGAGCTTTCTTT	CASSLDRGLGAFF
TRBD1	TRBV7-8	16	-	TRBJ1-5	TGTGCCAGCAGCTCCCGAAGACAGGGAACTAATCAGCCCCAGCATTTT	CASSSRRQGTNQPQHF
TRBD1	TRBV7-9	16	few	TRBJ2-3	TGTGCCAGCAGCTTAGATAGGGGGCTCGACACAGATACGCAGTATTTT	CASSLDRGLDTDTQYF
-	TRBV7-2	13	-	TRBJ1-4	TGTGCCAGCAGCTCACCAGTGGCTGAAAAACTGTTTTTT	CASSSPVAEKLFF
-	TRBV28	13	-	TRBJ1-1	TGTGCCAGCAGTGGACAGTCGAACACTGAAGCTTTCTTT	CASSGQSNTEAFF
TRBD1	TRBV29-1	13	-	TRBJ1-5	TGCAGCGTTCGGGACAGCCTCAATCAGCCCCAGCATTTT	CSVRDSLNQPQHF
TRBD2	TRBV5-4	13	-	TRBJ2-5	TGTGCCAGCCAAAGCGGGGAACAAGAGACCCAGTACTTC	CASQSGEQETQYF
-	TRBV2	16	-	TRBJ1-1	TGTGCCAGCAGTCGACAGCTCGCTAGATGGAACACTGAAGCTTTCTTT	CASSRQLARWNTEAFF
-	TRBV2	14	few	TRBJ2-1	TGTGCCAGCAGTGATGCAGGGTCAAACAATGAGCAGTTCTTC	CASSDAGSNNEQFF
TRBD2	TRBV6-6	16	-	TRBJ2-7	TGTGCCAGCAGTTACCGGGCTAGCGGGAGGGCCCACGAGCAGTACTTC	CASSYRASGRAHEQYF
-	TRBV5-4	15	few	TRBJ1-2	TGCGCCAGCAGCCAAGAACTGGGCCTCTTCTATGGCTACACCTTC	CASSQELGLFYGYTF
-	TRBV5-4	13	-	TRBJ2-7	TGTGCCAGCAGCCAAGTGGAGGGTTACGAGCAGTACTTC	CASSQVEGYEQYF
-	TRBV7-9	17	-	TRBJ1-2	TGTTCCAGCAGCTCCCAGGGGCGGGGGAAAGCTAACTATGGCTACACCTTC	CSSSSQGRGKANYGYTF
TRBD1	TRBV5-6	16	-	TRBJ2-7	TGTGCCAGACTTCGATTGGGTGGGACAGGGTGCTACGAGCAGTACTTC	CARLRLGGTGCYEQYF
-	TRBV28	13	-	TRBJ1-1	TGTGCCAGCAGTCGTGGGGGGGCGCTTGAAGCTTTCTTT	CASSRGGALEAFF
TRBD1	TRBV19	15	-	TRBJ2-3	TGTGCCAGTAGTCCGACAGGGACCTCCCGGGATACGCAGTATTTT	CASSPTGTSRDTQYF
TRBD1	TRBV6-5	15	-	TRBJ1-2	TGTGCCACCAGGGACAGGGAAGGTCGGTACTATGGCTACACCTTC	CATRDREGRYYGYTF
-	TRBV18	16	-	TRBJ1-2	TGTGCCAGCTCACCCCGCGCCGACATAACTAACTATGGCTACACCTTC	CASSPRADITNYGYTF
TRBD1	TRBV4-3	18	-	TRBJ1-3	TGCGCCAGCAGCTTAGGGCAGGGGGGAGCGTCCTCTGGAAACACCATATATTTT	CASSLGQGGASSGNTIYF
-	TRBV18	15	-	TRBJ1-2	TGTGCCAGCTCACCGGAGGGGAACACTAACTATGGCTACACCTTC	CASSPEGNTNYGYTF
TRBD1	TRBV13	19	-	TRBJ1-3	TGTGCCAGCAGCTCCGGGACAGGGCATTTGGGCTACTCTGGAAACACCATATATTTT	CASSSGTGHLGYSGNTIYF
TRBD2	TRBV5-1	16	-	TRBJ2-7	TGCGCCAGCAGCTTGGGGGGACTACGAGACTCCTACGAGCAGTACTTC	CASSLGGLRDSYEQYF